The clone carrying this TCR beta chain was observed a handful of times. The data were obtained in a study of cytomegalovirus exposure and HLA in healthy donors. The PCR was carried out with 60 Vbeta primers and 13 Jbeta primers. Sequencing was performed with immunoSEQ multiplex PCR; in TCRdb, only in-frame clones are kept and a portion is missing. The sample yields about 89,000 clones, roughly 80% seen once. Per the germline V gene, CDR1 is LGHNA and CDR2 is YSLEER. CDR3 length equals 17 residues. Losses at the gene ends were 1 base for V and 8 bases for J; bases not matched to a gene: 11. The V and J genes are TRBV4-3 and TRBJ1-4, with 9 bases that match TRBD1. The sample was PBMCs. The sequence was collected from a man aged 30 to 39 in good health and CMV-seronegative. The CDR3 reads CASSQVPLGQGSEKLFF. As DNA, the CDR3 is TGCGCCAGCAGCCAAGTCCCCCTGGGACAGGGTAGCGAAAAACTGTTTTTT.